Listed here are 22 T cell receptor beta chains from one sample, sequenced in a study of blood T cell repertoires in COVID-19. Produced via immunoSEQ multiplex PCR; TCRdb's table is partial and in-frame only. The sample has about 29,000 clones, roughly 90% seen once. The material sequenced was peripheral blood. Receptors were obtained from a human donor in a cohort sampled during active COVID-19.

This clone was recorded once. This chain links TRBV19 with TRBJ1-4, with D possibly TRBD1 on 6 matching bases. Trimming removed 1 base at V and 13 bases at J, with 16 bases between. The CDR3 length is 14 residues. Germline CDR1 LNHDA, CDR2 SQIVND (reference sequence). CDR3 residues: CASSIGDTGGGLFF. CDR3 coding DNA: TGTGCCAGTAGTATAGGGGACACTGGAGGAGGACTGTTTTTT.

The chain recombines TRBV6-2 or TRBV6-3 with TRBJ2-3, with a weak D call TRBD2 (5 bases). Germline-derived CDR1 and CDR2 are MNHEY and SVGEGT. V was shortened by 0 bases and J by 0 bases, with 13 bases between the two germline ends. The CDR3 has 17 amino acids. The CDR3 sequence: CASSYSPLSGSTDTQYF. The CDR3 DNA is TGTGCCAGCAGTTACTCCCCTCTAAGCGGTAGCACAGATACGCAGTATTTT.

CDR3 residues: CASSLGTDPMNTEAFF. The DNA of the CDR3 is TGTGCCAGCAGTCTGGGGACAGACCCTATGAACACTGAAGCTTTCTTT. The chain joins TRBV28 to TRBJ1-1; 7 nucleotides align to TRBD1. The CDR3 sequence is 16 residues long. The ends lost 5 bases at V and 0 bases at J; junction bases unmatched: 9. Germline assignment: CDR1 MDHEN and CDR2 SYDVKM.

The gene calls are TRBV30 and TRBJ1-1; possibly TRBD1 for D (6 bases). Trimming pared 2 bases from V and 5 bases from J, leaving 9 bases between. The CDR3 covers 12 residues. CDR1 and CDR2 (germline): GTSNPN, SVGIG (reference sequence). Written as DNA, the CDR3 is TGTGCCTGGAGTCCTCAGGGGACTGAAGCTTTCTTT. This gives the protein CAWSPQGTEAFF.

This clone was seen only once. V usage is TRBV5-4 and J usage is TRBJ2-2, with 7 nucleotides matching TRBD1. This CDR3 comprises 14 residues. V trimming: 0 bases; J trimming: 7 bases; junction bases outside the gene matches: 3. CDR1 is SGHNT and CDR2 is YYREEE in the germline V gene (reference sequence). The CDR3 here is CASSLGTGVGELFF. CDR3 bases: TGTGCCAGCAGCTTGGGAACAGGGGTCGGGGAGCTGTTTTTT.

V is TRBV19 and J is TRBJ2-1; TRBD2 matches at 13 bases. CDR3 length: 13 residues. The J segment lost 10 bases and the V segment lost 8 bases, leaving 5 bases of the junction unmatched. The germline V gene encodes CDR1 LNHDA and CDR2 SQIVND (reference sequence). DNA for the CDR3: TGTGCCAGTCAACTAGCGGGGGGGCAGGAGCAGTTCTTC. It yields the protein CASQLAGGQEQFF.

This chain uses TRBV6-5 with TRBJ2-3; 9 positions match TRBD2. After removal of 6 bases from V and 4 bases from J, the junction contained 8 bases not matched to a gene. Germline values: CDR1 MNHEY, CDR2 SVGAGI. The CDR3 runs 15 residues. DNA of the CDR3: TGTGCCAGCAGCTCTAGCGGGAAAGGCGCAGATACGCAGTATTTT. Residues: CASSSSGKGADTQYF.

The chain is built from TRBV27 and TRBJ1-4; 8 bases align to TRBD1. From germline, CDR1 is MNHEY and CDR2 SMNVEV (reference sequence). This CDR3 has 14 residues. With 5 bases clipped from V and 7 bases from J, the junction kept 6 bases outside the gene matches. The CDR3 protein is CASSIRGQGEKLFF. Here the CDR3 DNA reads TGTGCCAGCAGTATCAGGGGGCAGGGTGAAAAACTGTTTTTT.

The J gene is TRBJ2-1, the V gene TRBV4-2; TRBD1 might be the D (6 bases). Germline lookup yields CDR1 LGHNA and CDR2 YNFKEQ. This CDR3 is 14 amino acids long. V lost 1 base and J lost 7, with 11 bases in between. CDR3 coding DNA: TGTGCCAGCAGCCAAGGGACAGCTAATAATGAGCAGTTCTTC. It translates to CASSQGTANNEQFF.

The chain joins TRBV29-1 to TRBJ2-1; 9 bases align to TRBD2. Germline loops: CDR1 SQVTM, CDR2 ANQGSEA. The CDR3 loop spans 15 amino acids. J gave up 4 bases and V 6 bases, and 10 bases lay outside the gene matches. The DNA of the CDR3 is TGCAGCGTGGACGCGGGAAGCGGGGGGTACAATGAGCAGTTCTTC. Its protein is CSVDAGSGGYNEQFF.

This rearrangement joins TRBV1 to TRBJ1-3. TRBV1 is tagged as a pseudogene. The CDR3 covers 15 residues. This CDR3 reads CTSSQDRGSGNTIYF. CDR3 nucleotide sequence: TGCACCAGCAGCCAGGACCGGGGTAGTGGAAACACCATATATTTT.

A few counts support this clone. The rearrangement uses TRBV7-6 and TRBJ2-1, with 11 nucleotides matching TRBD2. The germline gives CDR1 SGHVS, CDR2 FNYEAQ. V trimming: 1 base; J trimming: 5 bases; junction bases outside the gene matches: 1. The CDR3 is 15 amino acids. CDR3 residues: CASSLVSGGDNEQFF. In DNA, the CDR3 is TGTGCCAGCAGCTTAGTTAGCGGGGGGGACAATGAGCAGTTCTTC.

This clone was detected only a few times. The rearrangement uses TRBV3-1 (or the pseudogene TRBV3-2) and TRBJ1-2, with a possible D match to TRBD1 (5 bases). The CDR3 has 14 amino acids. The V end lost 2 bases, the J end lost 10 bases, and 17 bases lay between the germline ends. Per the germline V gene, CDR1 is LGHDT and CDR2 is YNNKEL (reference sequence). CDR3 nucleotide sequence: TGTGCCAGCAGCCAAAGACGCCAGGGCGATGCCTACACCTTC. Protein: CASSQRRQGDAYTF.

V and J are TRBV9 and TRBJ2-5; 11 positions agree with TRBD2. With 4 bases clipped from V and 4 bases from J, the junction kept 9 bases outside the gene matches. The CDR3 has 16 amino acids. Per the germline V gene, CDR1 is SGDLS and CDR2 is YYNGEE. CDR3 region: CASSPSGGSARETQYF. The CDR3 bases are TGTGCCAGCAGCCCTAGCGGGGGGTCCGCCCGAGAGACCCAGTACTTC.

The CDR3 DNA follows: TGTGCCAGCAGCTTAGGCGTAAGCTCTGGAAACACCATATATTTT. Translated, it gives CASSLGVSSGNTIYF. This rearrangement joins TRBV7-7 to TRBJ1-3, with D unresolved. The CDR3 extends over 15 amino acids. The V end was cut by 1 base, the J end by 0 bases, with 7 bases between. CDR1 and CDR2 (germline): SSHAT, FNYEAQ (reference sequence).

This clone was seen a single time. This chain connects TRBV6-6 to TRBJ2-2; no clear D gene. The CDR3 has 16 residues. Germline values: CDR1 MNHNY, CDR2 SVGAGI (reference sequence). Trimming shortened V by 6 bases and J by 2 bases, and 16 bases separated the two germline ends. CDR3 sequence: CASSVQTRPNTGELFF. CDR3 coding DNA: TGTGCCAGCAGCGTACAGACCCGACCTAACACCGGGGAGCTGTTTTTT.

The V gene is TRBV6-6, the J gene TRBJ1-5, with TRBD1 as a possible D gene (5 bases). The ends were cut back, 6 bases at V and 2 bases at J, with 11 bases in the middle. Germline loops: CDR1 MNHNY, CDR2 SVGAGI (reference sequence). The CDR3 contains 14 residues. The DNA for the CDR3 is TGTGCCAGCAGCCGCGCGGGGGGCAATCAGCCCCAGCATTTT. This sequence encodes CASSRAGGNQPQHF.

This rearrangement joins TRBV5-1 to TRBJ1-6, with TRBD1 matching over 8 bases. Germline CDR1 SGHRS, CDR2 YFSETQ. J lost 9 bases, V lost 4 bases, and 6 bases had no gene match. This CDR3 has 14 residues. This CDR3 is CASSPDRGVSPLHF. DNA of the CDR3: TGCGCCAGCAGCCCCGACAGGGGCGTTTCACCCCTCCACTTT.

The chain uses TRBV5-1 and TRBJ2-5, with TRBD2 matching over 11 bases. This CDR3 contains 17 residues. After removal of 0 bases from V and 3 bases from J, the junction contained 7 bases not matched to a gene. Germline assignment: CDR1 SGHRS and CDR2 YFSETQ. The CDR3 region has the DNA TGCGCCAGCAGCTTGGGTCTAGCGGGGGGCCTTAAAGAGACCCAGTACTTC. Residues: CASSLGLAGGLKETQYF. Drawing the rest from reference TRBV5-1 and TRBJ2-5, the complete variable domain is KAGVTQTPRYLIKTRGQQVTLSCSPISGHRSVSWYQQTPGQGLQFLFEYFSETQRNKGNFPGRFSGRQFSNSRSEMNVSTLELGDSALYLCASSLGLAGGLKETQYFGPGTRLLVL.

The rearrangement joins TRBV27 to TRBJ2-2; D is perhaps TRBD1 (5 bases). Germline V gene lookup returns CDR1 MNHEY and CDR2 SMNVEV (reference sequence). Trimming removed 5 bases from V and 5 bases from J, with 15 bases in between. The CDR3 sequence is 15 residues long. This chain's CDR3 is CASSLGADLTGELFF. CDR3 DNA: TGTGCCAGCAGTCTAGGGGCCGATTTAACCGGGGAGCTGTTTTTT.

The genes are TRBV11-2 and TRBJ2-1; D might be TRBD2 (6 bases). V was shortened by 4 bases and J by 9 bases, with 19 bases between the two germline ends. Germline V gene lookup returns CDR1 SGHAT and CDR2 FQNNGV. The CDR3 runs to 15 residues. This CDR3 reads CASSSQSGRLAEQFF. CDR3 bases: TGTGCCAGCAGCTCCCAGTCAGGGAGGCTAGCTGAGCAGTTCTTC. Full variable domain (remainder filled in from reference TRBV11-2 and TRBJ2-1): EAGVAQSPRYKIIEKRQSVAFWCNPISGHATLYWYQQILGQGPKLLIQFQNNGVVDDSQLPKDRFSAERLKGVDSTLKIQPAKLEDSAVYLCASSSQSGRLAEQFFGPGTRLTVL.

The chain is built from TRBV5-1 and TRBJ1-2; 8 bases are shared with TRBD1. The CDR3 is 14 amino acids. Germline CDR1 SGHRS, CDR2 YFSETQ. Trimming removed 0 bases from V and 7 bases from J; junction bases left unmatched: 5. The CDR3 region has the DNA TGCGCCAGCAGCTTGGAGCAGGGGGCTGGTGGCTACACCTTC. Protein: CASSLEQGAGGYTF.